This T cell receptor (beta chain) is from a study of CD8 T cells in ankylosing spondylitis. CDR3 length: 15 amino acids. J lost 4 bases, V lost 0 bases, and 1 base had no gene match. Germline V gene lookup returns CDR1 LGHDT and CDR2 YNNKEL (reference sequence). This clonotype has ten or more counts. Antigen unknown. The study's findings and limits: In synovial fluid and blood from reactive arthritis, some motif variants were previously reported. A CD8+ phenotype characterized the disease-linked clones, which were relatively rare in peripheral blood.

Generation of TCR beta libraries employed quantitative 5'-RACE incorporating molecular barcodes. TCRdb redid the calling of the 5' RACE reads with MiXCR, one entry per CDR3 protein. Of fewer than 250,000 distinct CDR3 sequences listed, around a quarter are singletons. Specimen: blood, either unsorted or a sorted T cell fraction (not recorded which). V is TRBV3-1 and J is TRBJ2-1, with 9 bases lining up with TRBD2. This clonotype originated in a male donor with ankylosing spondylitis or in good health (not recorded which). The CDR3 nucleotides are TGTGCCAGCAGCCAAGATACTAGCGGGTACAATGAGCAGTTCTTC. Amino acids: CASSQDTSGYNEQFF.